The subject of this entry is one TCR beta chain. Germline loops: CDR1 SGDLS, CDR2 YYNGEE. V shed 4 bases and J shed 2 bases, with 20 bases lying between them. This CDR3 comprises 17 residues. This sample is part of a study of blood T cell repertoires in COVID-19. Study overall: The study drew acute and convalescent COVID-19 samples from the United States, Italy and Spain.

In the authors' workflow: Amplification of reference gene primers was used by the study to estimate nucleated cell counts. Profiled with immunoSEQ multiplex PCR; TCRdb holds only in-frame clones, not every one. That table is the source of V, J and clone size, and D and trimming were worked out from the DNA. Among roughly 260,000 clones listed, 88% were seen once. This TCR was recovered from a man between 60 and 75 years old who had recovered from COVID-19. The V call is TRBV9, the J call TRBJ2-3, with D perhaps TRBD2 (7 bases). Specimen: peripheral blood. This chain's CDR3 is CASSSGGRRGYTDTQYF. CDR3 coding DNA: TGTGCCAGCAGCTCCGGGGGGAGGAGGGGGTACACAGATACGCAGTATTTT.